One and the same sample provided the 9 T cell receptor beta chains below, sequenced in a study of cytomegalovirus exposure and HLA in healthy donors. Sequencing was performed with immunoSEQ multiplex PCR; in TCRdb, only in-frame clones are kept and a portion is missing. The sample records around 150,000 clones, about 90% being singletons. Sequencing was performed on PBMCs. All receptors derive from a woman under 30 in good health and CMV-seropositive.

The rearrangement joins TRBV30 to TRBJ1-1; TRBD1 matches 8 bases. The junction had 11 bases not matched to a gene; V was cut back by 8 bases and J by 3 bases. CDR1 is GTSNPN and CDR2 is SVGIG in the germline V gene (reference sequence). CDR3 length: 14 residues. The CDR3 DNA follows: TGTGCCCTCGGGACAGGTTATGGGGACACTGAAGCTTTCTTT. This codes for CALGTGYGDTEAFF. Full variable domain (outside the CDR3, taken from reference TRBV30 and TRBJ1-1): SQTIHQWPATLVQPVGSPLSLECTVEGTSNPNLYWYRQAAGRGLQLLFYSVGIGQISSEVPQNLSASRPQDRQFILSSKKLLLSDSGFYLCALGTGYGDTEAFFGQGTRLTVV.

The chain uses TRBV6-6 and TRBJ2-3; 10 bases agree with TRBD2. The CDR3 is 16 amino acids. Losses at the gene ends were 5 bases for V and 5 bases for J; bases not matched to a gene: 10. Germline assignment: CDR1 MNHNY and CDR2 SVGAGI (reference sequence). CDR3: CASSGLLAGSRDTQYF. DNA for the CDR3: TGTGCCAGCAGTGGATTACTAGCGGGAAGTAGAGATACGCAGTATTTT.

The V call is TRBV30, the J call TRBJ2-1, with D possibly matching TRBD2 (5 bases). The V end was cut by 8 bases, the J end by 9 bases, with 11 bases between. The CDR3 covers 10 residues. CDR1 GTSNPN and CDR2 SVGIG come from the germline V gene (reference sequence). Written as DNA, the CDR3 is TGTGCCACCGACGCGGGTGAGCAGTTCTTC. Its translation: CATDAGEQFF.

CDR3: CASRESPEQYF. CDR3 in DNA: TGTGCCAGCAGGGAGAGCCCGGAGCAGTACTTC. This chain connects TRBV5-8 to TRBJ2-7; D call uncertain. V was clipped by 5 bases and J by 7 bases, with 10 bases between them. Germline CDR1 reads SGHTS; CDR2 reads YDEGEE. This CDR3 has 11 amino acids.

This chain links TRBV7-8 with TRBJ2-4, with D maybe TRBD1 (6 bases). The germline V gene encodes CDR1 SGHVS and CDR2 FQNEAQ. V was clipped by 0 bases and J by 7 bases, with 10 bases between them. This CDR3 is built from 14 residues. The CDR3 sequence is CASSLAARGNIQYF. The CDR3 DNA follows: TGTGCCAGCAGCTTAGCCGCCAGGGGTAACATTCAGTACTTC.

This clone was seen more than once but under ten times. In DNA, the CDR3 is TGCAGCGTCGTTGACAGCCCGACCTACGAGCAGTACTTC. Translation gives CSVVDSPTYEQYF. This chain links TRBV29-1 with TRBJ2-7; D is perhaps TRBD1 (5 bases). The CDR3 is 13 residues long. Deletions cut 6 bases from V and 2 bases from J, with 14 bases between. Germline V lookup: CDR1 SQVTM, CDR2 ANQGSEA.

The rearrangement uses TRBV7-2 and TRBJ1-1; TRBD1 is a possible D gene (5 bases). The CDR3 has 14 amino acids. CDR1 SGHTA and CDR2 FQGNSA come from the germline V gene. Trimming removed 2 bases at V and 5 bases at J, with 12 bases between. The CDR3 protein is CASSLFAGDTEAFF. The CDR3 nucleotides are TGTGCCAGCAGCTTATTCGCGGGGGATACTGAAGCTTTCTTT. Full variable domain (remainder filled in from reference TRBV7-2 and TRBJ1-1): GAGVSQSPSNKVTEKGKDVELRCDPISGHTALYWYRQSLGQGLEFLIYFQGNSAPDKSGLPSDRFSAERTGGSVSTLTIQRTQQEDSAVYLCASSLFAGDTEAFFGQGTRLTVV.

CDR3 amino acids: CASSQVRGLHNEQFF. CDR3 nucleotide sequence: TGCGCCAGCAGCCAAGTCAGGGGGCTTCACAATGAGCAGTTCTTC. The chain couples TRBV4-1 to TRBJ2-1; 8 positions agree with TRBD1. Germline-derived CDR1 and CDR2 are MGHRA and YSYEKL. CDR3 length equals 15 residues. Unmatched junction bases numbered 4, after V lost 1 base and J lost 5 bases.

The CDR3 DNA follows: TGTGCCAGCAGCTCGGGTAGCGGGAGATCAGATACGCAGTATTTT. It is translated as CASSSGSGRSDTQYF. The V gene is TRBV9, the J gene TRBJ2-3, with TRBD2 matching 9 bases. The CDR3 totals 15 residues. CDR1 is SGDLS, CDR2 YYNGEE, per germline. With V trimmed by 4 bases and J by 4 bases, 7 bases remained unmatched.